Given below is one TCR beta chain in context. The entry originates in a study of blood T cell repertoires in COVID-19. As for the study in general: Some COVID-19 samples were acute and others convalescent; all came from the United States, Italy and Spain. In each case, the material was cDNA or gDNA derived from T cells, B-cell-depleted T cells, or PBMCs.

Germline V gene lookup returns CDR1 SGDLS and CDR2 YYNGEE. This CDR3 comprises 17 residues. The ends lost 1 base at V and 2 bases at J; junction bases unmatched: 8. Original processing methods: Amplified reference gene primers provided the basis for estimating nucleated cell counts. Measured with immunoSEQ multiplex PCR; TCRdb has only the in-frame clones, and not every one. The V and J calls and clone size were taken over from that table, and D and trimming were inferred from the DNA. The table lists 250,000 to 350,000 clones, about 89% of them singletons. The sample was peripheral blood. The sequence came from a woman aged 55-75 years with acute or convalescent COVID-19. J is TRBJ2-1 and V is TRBV9; 8 nucleotides match TRBD2. CDR3 in amino acids: CASSVSSGGSAYNEQFF. CDR3 nucleotide sequence: TGTGCCAGCAGCGTATCGTCGGGGGGGAGTGCCTACAATGAGCAGTTCTTC.